The T cell receptor (beta chain) under discussion was sequenced for a study of shared clonotypes between healthy human individuals. Background on the study: CD8 memory received one plate per donor, CD8 naive two, CD4 memory three and CD4 naive three.

The CDR3 sequence is 12 residues long. Germline V CDR1 and CDR2: SNHLY, FYNNEI. Trimming took 2 bases from V and 12 from J, leaving 8 bases between them. About 30,000 T cell genomes, or about 200 ng DNA, went into the sorted-subset replicate PCRs. Only in-frame clones appear in the TCRdb table, and some are missing; sequencing was by immunoSEQ multiplex PCR. The sample yields approximately 1.5 million clones, 95% to 99% seen once. Regarding this clone: Its target is unknown.

Study-wide results and limits: Donors were few, which limited the genetic and exposure-history diversity represented. An anticipated effect of sequencing depth on clonotype sharing among donors was recognized.

What was sequenced was naive CD4+ T cells sorted from blood. As for subset: CD45RA+ positively selected. This TCR was recovered from a man aged 25-45 years in good health. The rearrangement uses TRBV2 and TRBJ2-6, with D hard to call. The CDR3 region is CASSERVFVLTF. The CDR3 nucleotides are TGTGCCAGCAGTGAAAGAGTATTCGTCCTGACTTTC.